This TCR beta chain was profiled in a study of T cell responses to AZD1222 COVID-19 vaccine. Looking at the study overall: Analyses pooled second doses at about 4 or about 12 weeks.

This clone has a single count. TCRdb's copy holds only in-frame clones and misses some; the assay was immunoSEQ multiplex PCR. This sample has 100,000 to 150,000 clones, with 89% found just once. The V segment lost 2 bases and the J segment 8 bases; nucleotides outside the gene matches: 2. In germline, CDR1 is GTSNPN, CDR2 SVGIG (reference sequence). The CDR3 covers 12 residues. Sequenced here: peripheral blood, sampled on day 0 of AZD1222 vaccination. This receptor was taken from an adult in good health. This chain uses TRBV30 with TRBJ1-2, with 10 nucleotides matching TRBD1. The CDR3 sequence: CAWSLTGGGYTF. DNA of the CDR3: TGTGCCTGGAGTTTGACAGGGGGCGGCTACACCTTC.